Listed below are T cell receptor beta chains from one sample, sequenced in a study of T cells after posttransplantation cyclophosphamide. Sequenced by immunoSEQ multiplex PCR; TCRdb stores in-frame clones only, minus some. Singletons are absent from the sample, which has 25,000 to 35,000 clones. The source material was PBMCs. These receptor sequences come from a woman aged 55-69 years in good health, CMV-negative, and a related stem cell transplant donor. Each CDR3 is given with its conserved first and last residue. D genes are given only for firm matches.

length: 15; J: TRBJ1-6; D: .; V: TRBV5-6; CDR3: CASSLGRIRGSPLHF
length: 14; J: TRBJ2-1; D: .; V: TRBV25-1; CDR3: CASNGGNSYNEQFF
length: 14; J: TRBJ1-5; D: .; V: TRBV7-8; CDR3: CASSLSGGNQPQHF
length: 17; J: TRBJ2-7; D: TRBD2; V: TRBV27; CDR3: CASSLKGLAGGSYEQYF
length: 14; J: TRBJ1-2; D: .; V: TRBV7-3; CDR3: CASSLGGSSYGYTF
length: 12; J: TRBJ2-7; D: TRBD2; V: TRBV30; CDR3: CAWSRKAGAQYF
length: 12; J: TRBJ1-2; D: TRBD1; V: TRBV28; CDR3: CVSGGQNGGYTF
length: 16; J: TRBJ1-3; D: .; V: TRBV30; CDR3: CAWSVLQVFSGNTIYF
length: 16; J: TRBJ1-2; D: .; V: TRBV4-1; CDR3: CASSQALSRGSYGYTF
length: 14; J: TRBJ1-1; D: .; V: TRBV5-1; CDR3: CASSLGQSNTEAFF
length: 13; J: TRBJ1-2; D: .; V: TRBV30; CDR3: CAWRSRQAGGYTF
length: 15; J: TRBJ1-4; D: .; V: TRBV6-5; CDR3: CASSYGGATNEKLFF
length: 12; J: TRBJ2-7; D: .; V: TRBV12-3/TRBV12-4; CDR3: CASSQDTYEQYF
length: 15; J: TRBJ2-3; D: TRBD1; V: TRBV5-1; CDR3: CASITGTGGRDTQYF
length: 15; J: TRBJ2-5; D: TRBD1; V: TRBV5-8; CDR3: CASSPGTGDAETQYF
length: 13; J: TRBJ1-2; D: .; V: TRBV30; CDR3: CAWSPTGSKGYTF
length: 14; J: TRBJ2-1; D: .; V: TRBV16; CDR3: CASSPGQSYNEQFF
length: 15; J: TRBJ2-3; D: TRBD1; V: TRBV9; CDR3: CASSLSGGSTDTQYF
length: 16; J: TRBJ2-3; D: TRBD2; V: TRBV5-1; CDR3: CASSSAEASGADTQYF
length: 13; J: TRBJ2-2; D: .; V: TRBV19; CDR3: CASSIFGPGELFF
length: 14; J: TRBJ1-5; D: .; V: TRBV28; CDR3: CASSFETGNQPQHF
length: 14; J: TRBJ1-2; D: TRBD1; V: TRBV30; CDR3: CAWSADRGNYGYTF
length: 13; J: TRBJ1-1; D: TRBD1; V: TRBV7-2; CDR3: CASSAIQGVEAFF
length: 15; J: TRBJ1-3; D: TRBD1; V: TRBV7-8; CDR3: CASSAQTGVGNTIYF
length: 18; J: TRBJ1-5; D: TRBD1; V: TRBV4-3; CDR3: CASSQDRDRGYSNQPQHF
length: 14; J: TRBJ2-7; D: .; V: TRBV18; CDR3: CASSPGTFVYGQYF
length: 15; J: TRBJ2-1; D: TRBD2; V: TRBV11-3; CDR3: CASRLETSGNNEQFF
length: 16; J: TRBJ2-5; D: TRBD2; V: TRBV5-1; CDR3: CASSLAPAGGRETQYF
length: 13; J: TRBJ2-7; D: .; V: TRBV6-6; CDR3: CASSLDSTYEQYF